The clone carrying this T cell receptor beta chain was recorded a few times. Its cognate antigen is unknown. The sample comes from a study of regulatory T cells in long-lasting Graves disease. Study-wide background: Patients with new Graves' disease had used antithyroid drugs below 3 months.

Germline V gives CDR1 SGHNT, CDR2 YYREEE (reference sequence). This CDR3 has 14 residues. After removal of 4 bases from V and 4 bases from J, the junction contained 5 bases not matched to a gene. Regarding time point: newly diagnosed GD, antithyroid drugs for less than 3 months. PBMC RNA served as the TCR library source. Whole-study results and caveats: Accuracy was possibly reduced by small sample size. Fewer public clonotypes were shared by new patients (roughly 970) than by persistent patients (about 3,000).

HTBI primers from iRepertoire and Arm-PCR of CDR3 regions yielded the TCR beta libraries. TCRdb re-called the multiplex PCR reads with MiXCR, one entry per CDR3 protein. This sample has over 350,000 distinct CDR3 sequences, with 14% found just once. These data also featured in a second study, about T cells in Graves' hyperthyroidism and ophthalmopathy.

The material was peripheral blood mononuclear cells (PBMCs), obtained at new diagnosis, from a patient treated with antithyroid drugs. This TCR came from a woman between 50 and 59 years old with Graves disease. The rearrangement joins TRBV5-4 to TRBJ2-3; 8 bases match TRBD2. The CDR3 DNA reads as TGTGCCAGCAGCGAGGGACTAGGGGCAGATACGCAGTATTTT. This translates into CASSEGLGADTQYF.